Listed below are T cell receptor beta chains from one sample, sequenced in a study of blood T cell repertoires in COVID-19. TCRdb's copy holds only in-frame clones and misses some; the assay was immunoSEQ multiplex PCR. The repertoire has 90,000 to 120,000 clones, approximately 80% of them found once; the top ten carry around a fifth. The sample consisted of peripheral blood. All receptors come from a man between 70 and 80 years old with active or convalescent COVID-19. CDR3s include the opening cysteine and the closing phenylalanine or tryptophan. The D gene is left open where the match is weak. The size of a clone is reported for some rows only, either as once, few or many, or as a class for expanded clones.

j_gene | abundance | d_gene | v_gene | CDR3nt | CDR3aa
TRBJ2-1 | - | - | TRBV7-9 | TGTGCCAGCAGCCAGGGAAATGAGCAGTTCTTC | CASSQGNEQFF
TRBJ2-2 | few | - | TRBV5-4 | TGTGCCAGCAGCTTGACTAGCACCACCGGGGAGCTGTTTTTT | CASSLTSTTGELFF
TRBJ1-1 | - | - | TRBV9 | TGTGCCAGCAGCGACCCGGGCAGGGAGGCCATGAACACTGAAGCTTTCTTT | CASSDPGREAMNTEAFF
TRBJ1-5 | - | - | TRBV11-3 | TGTGCCAGCAGCTTAGAACTGGCAGGGCTCAATCAGCCCCAGCATTTT | CASSLELAGLNQPQHF
TRBJ1-2 | - | - | TRBV29-1 | TGCAGCGGGGCACAGGGTGATGGCTACACCTTC | CSGAQGDGYTF
TRBJ2-3 | - | TRBD1 | TRBV6-4 | TGTGCCAGCAGGGAATACAGGGGCGCAGATACGCAGTATTTT | CASREYRGADTQYF
TRBJ1-2 | - | - | TRBV2 | TGTGCCAGCAGGGTGATTGGTGGGGCAAGGGATGGCTACACCTTC | CASRVIGGARDGYTF
TRBJ2-3 | - | TRBD2 | TRBV28 | TGTGCCAGCAACCCTCCGGGACTAGCGGGAAGGGCAGATACGCAGTATTTT | CASNPPGLAGRADTQYF
TRBJ2-5 | - | - | TRBV2 | TGTGCCAGCTTTGGCGGGGTGGGGGAGACCCAGTACTTC | CASFGGVGETQYF
TRBJ2-4 | - | - | TRBV28 | TGTGCCAGCAGTTTGGTGGCTTACACAAACATTCAGTACTTC | CASSLVAYTNIQYF
TRBJ2-1 | - | TRBD1 | TRBV28 | TGTGCCAGCAGTTCCACCTCCCGGACAGGGGGCTTAGGGTCCTACAATGAGCAGTTCTTC | CASSSTSRTGGLGSYNEQFF
TRBJ2-7 | - | TRBD1 | TRBV11-2 | TGTGCCAGCAGCTTAGATTGGACAGGGGGAAACGAGCAGTACTTC | CASSLDWTGGNEQYF
TRBJ1-1 | - | TRBD1 | TRBV5-1 | TGCGCCAGCAGCCCTGGACAGGGGGCTGGGACTGAAGCTTTCTTT | CASSPGQGAGTEAFF
TRBJ2-1 | once | TRBD2 | TRBV30 | TGTGCCTGGGGCCGGGGTACTAGCGGAACTTACAATGAGCAGTTCTTC | CAWGRGTSGTYNEQFF
TRBJ1-2 | - | TRBD1 | TRBV30 | TGTGCCTGGAGTTCGGGACAGGGACGAGGCTACACCTTC | CAWSSGQGRGYTF